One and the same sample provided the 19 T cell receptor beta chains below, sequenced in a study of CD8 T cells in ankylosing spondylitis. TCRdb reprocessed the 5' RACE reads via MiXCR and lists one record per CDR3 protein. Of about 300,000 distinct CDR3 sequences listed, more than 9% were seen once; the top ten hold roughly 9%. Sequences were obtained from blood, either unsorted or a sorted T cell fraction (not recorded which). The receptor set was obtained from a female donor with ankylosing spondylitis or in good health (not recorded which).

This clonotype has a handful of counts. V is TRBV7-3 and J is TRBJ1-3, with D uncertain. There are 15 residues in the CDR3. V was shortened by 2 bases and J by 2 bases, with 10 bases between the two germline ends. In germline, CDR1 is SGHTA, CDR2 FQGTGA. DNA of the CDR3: TGTGCCAGCAGCTTATCGTCTGATACTGGAAACACCATATATTTT. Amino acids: CASSLSSDTGNTIYF.

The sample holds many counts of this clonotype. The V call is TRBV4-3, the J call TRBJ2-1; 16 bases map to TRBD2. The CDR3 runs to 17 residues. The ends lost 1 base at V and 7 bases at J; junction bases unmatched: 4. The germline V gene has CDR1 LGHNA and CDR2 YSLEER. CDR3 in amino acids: CASSQAGLAGGQNEQFF. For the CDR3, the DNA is TGCGCCAGCAGCCAAGCGGGACTAGCGGGAGGGCAAAATGAGCAGTTCTTC.

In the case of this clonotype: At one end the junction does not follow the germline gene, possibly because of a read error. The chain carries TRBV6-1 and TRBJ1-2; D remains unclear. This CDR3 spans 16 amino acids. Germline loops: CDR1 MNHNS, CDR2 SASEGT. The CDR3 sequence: CATSEDSPIKNNGYTF. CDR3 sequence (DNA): TGTGCCACCAGTGAGGATAGCCCTATTAAAAACAATGGCTACACCTTC.

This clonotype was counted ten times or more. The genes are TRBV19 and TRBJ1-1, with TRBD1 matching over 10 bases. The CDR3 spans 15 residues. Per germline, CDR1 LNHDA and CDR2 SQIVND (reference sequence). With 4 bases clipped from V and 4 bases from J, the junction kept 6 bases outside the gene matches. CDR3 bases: TGTGCCAGTAGTAATCGGGACAGGGGTTTCACTGAAGCTTTCTTT. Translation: CASSNRDRGFTEAFF.

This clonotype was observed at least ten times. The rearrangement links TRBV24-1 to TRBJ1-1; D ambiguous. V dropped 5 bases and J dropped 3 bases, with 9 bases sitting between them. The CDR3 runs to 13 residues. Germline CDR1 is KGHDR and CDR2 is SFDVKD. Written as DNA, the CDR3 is TGTGCCACCAGTGGGTATGGGGACACTGAAGCTTTCTTT. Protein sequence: CATSGYGDTEAFF.

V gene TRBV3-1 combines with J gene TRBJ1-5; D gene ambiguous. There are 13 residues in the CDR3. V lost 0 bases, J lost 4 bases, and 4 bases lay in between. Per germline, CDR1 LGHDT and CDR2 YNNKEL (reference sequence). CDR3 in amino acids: CASSQERNQPQHF. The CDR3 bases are TGTGCCAGCAGCCAAGAACGGAATCAGCCCCAGCATTTT.

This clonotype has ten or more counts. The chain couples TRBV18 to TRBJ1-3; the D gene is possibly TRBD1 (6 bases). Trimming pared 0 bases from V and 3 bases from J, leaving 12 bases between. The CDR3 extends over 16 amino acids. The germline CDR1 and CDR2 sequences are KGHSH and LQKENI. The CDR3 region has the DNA TGTGCCAGCTCACCACCTGGGGGGCGCCTTGGAAACACCATATATTTT. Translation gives CASSPPGGRLGNTIYF.

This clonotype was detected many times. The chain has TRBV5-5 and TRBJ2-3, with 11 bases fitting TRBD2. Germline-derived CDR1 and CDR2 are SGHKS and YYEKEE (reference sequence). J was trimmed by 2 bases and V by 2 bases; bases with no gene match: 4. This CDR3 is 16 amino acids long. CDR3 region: CASSFLAGGITDTQYF. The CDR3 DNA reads TGTGCCAGCAGCTTCCTAGCGGGAGGAATCACAGATACGCAGTATTTT. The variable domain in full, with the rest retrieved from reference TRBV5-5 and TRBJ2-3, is DAGVTQSPTHLIKTRGQQVTLRCSPISGHKSVSWYQQVLGQGPQFIFQYYEKEERGRGNFPDRFSARQFPNYSSELNVNALLLGDSALYLCASSFLAGGITDTQYFGPGTRLTVL.

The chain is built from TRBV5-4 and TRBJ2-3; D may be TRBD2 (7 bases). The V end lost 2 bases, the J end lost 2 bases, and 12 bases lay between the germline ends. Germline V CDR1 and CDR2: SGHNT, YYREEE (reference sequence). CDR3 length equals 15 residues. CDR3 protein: CASSFGGGHTDTQYF. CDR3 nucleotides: TGTGCCAGCAGCTTTGGCGGGGGCCACACAGATACGCAGTATTTT. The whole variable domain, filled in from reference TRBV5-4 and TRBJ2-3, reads ETGVTQSPTHLIKTRGQQVTLRCSSQSGHNTVSWYQQALGQGPQFIFQYYREEENGRGNFPPRFSGLQFPNYSSELNVNALELDDSALYLCASSFGGGHTDTQYFGPGTRLTVL.

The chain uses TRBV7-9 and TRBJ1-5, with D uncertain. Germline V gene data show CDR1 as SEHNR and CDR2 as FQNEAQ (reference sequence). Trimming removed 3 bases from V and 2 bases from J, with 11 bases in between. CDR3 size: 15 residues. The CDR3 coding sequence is TGTGCCAGCAGCTTCGGTCTCGGGGGCAATCAGCCCCAGCATTTT. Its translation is CASSFGLGGNQPQHF.

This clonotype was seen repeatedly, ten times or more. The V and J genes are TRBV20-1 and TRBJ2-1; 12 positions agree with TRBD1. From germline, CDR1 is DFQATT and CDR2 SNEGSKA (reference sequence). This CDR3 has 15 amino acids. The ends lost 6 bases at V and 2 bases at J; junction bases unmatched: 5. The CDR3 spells CSAPGQGATYNEQFF. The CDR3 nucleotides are TGCAGTGCCCCGGGACAGGGGGCAACCTACAATGAGCAGTTCTTC.

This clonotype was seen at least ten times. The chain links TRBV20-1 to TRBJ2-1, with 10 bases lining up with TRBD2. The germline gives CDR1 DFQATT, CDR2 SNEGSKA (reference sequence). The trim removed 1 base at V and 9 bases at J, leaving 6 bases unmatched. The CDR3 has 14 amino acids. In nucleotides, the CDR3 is TGCAGTGCTAGAGGGAGCGGGAGGGGAAGTGAGCAGTTCTTC. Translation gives CSARGSGRGSEQFF.

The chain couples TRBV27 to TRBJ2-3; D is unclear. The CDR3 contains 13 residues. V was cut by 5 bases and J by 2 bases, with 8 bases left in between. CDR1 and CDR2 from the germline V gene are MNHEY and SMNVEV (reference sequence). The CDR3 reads CASSPAYTDTQYF. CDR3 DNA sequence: TGTGCCAGCAGTCCAGCCTACACAGATACGCAGTATTTT.

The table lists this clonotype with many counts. The CDR3 loop is CASSSYGGSIYNEQFF. CDR3 DNA: TGCGCCAGCAGCTCCTATGGAGGGTCAATCTACAATGAGCAGTTCTTC. The chain recombines TRBV5-1 with TRBJ2-1; possible D gene TRBD2, 6 bases. Trimming removed 3 bases at V and 3 bases at J, with 16 bases between. The CDR3 extends over 16 amino acids. Germline values: CDR1 SGHRS, CDR2 YFSETQ. The full variable domain, its missing parts supplied by reference TRBV5-1 and TRBJ2-1, is KAGVTQTPRYLIKTRGQQVTLSCSPISGHRSVSWYQQTPGQGLQFLFEYFSETQRNKGNFPGRFSGRQFSNSRSEMNVSTLELGDSALYLCASSSYGGSIYNEQFFGPGTRLTVL.

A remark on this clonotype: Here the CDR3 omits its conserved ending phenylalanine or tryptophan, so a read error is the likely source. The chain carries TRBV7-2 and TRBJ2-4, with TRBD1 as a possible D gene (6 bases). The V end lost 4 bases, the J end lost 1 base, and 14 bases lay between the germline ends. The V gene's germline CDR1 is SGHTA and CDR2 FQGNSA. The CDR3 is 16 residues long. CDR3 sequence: CASSSNRVGAKNIQYL. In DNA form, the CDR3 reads TGTGCCAGCAGCTCCAACAGGGTCGGTGCCAAAAACATTCAGTACTTA.

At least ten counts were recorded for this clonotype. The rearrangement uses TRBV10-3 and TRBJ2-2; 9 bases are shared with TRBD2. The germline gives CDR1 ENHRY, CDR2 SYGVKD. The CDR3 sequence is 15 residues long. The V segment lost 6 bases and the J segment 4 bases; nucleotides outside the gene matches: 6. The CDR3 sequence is CAIRVAGESTGELFF. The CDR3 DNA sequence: TGTGCCATCAGAGTAGCGGGAGAAAGCACCGGGGAGCTGTTTTTT.

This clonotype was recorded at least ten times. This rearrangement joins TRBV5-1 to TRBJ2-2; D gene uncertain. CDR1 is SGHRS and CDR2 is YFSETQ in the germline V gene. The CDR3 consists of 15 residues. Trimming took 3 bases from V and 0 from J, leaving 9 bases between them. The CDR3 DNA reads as TGCGCCAGCAGCTCCAACTACCCGAACACCGGGGAGCTGTTTTTT. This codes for CASSSNYPNTGELFF.

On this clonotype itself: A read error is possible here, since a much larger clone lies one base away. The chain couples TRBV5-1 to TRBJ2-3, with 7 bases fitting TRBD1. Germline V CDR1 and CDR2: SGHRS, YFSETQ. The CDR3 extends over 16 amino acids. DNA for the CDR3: TGCGCCAGCAGCTTTTACGGGACAGACAGCACAGATGCGCAGTATTTT. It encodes CASSFYGTDSTDAQYF. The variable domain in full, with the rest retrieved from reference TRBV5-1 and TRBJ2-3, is KAGVTQTPRYLIKTRGQQVTLSCSPISGHRSVSWYQQTPGQGLQFLFEYFSETQRNKGNFPGRFSGRQFSNSRSEMNVSTLELGDSALYLCASSFYGTDSTDAQYFGPGTRLTVL.

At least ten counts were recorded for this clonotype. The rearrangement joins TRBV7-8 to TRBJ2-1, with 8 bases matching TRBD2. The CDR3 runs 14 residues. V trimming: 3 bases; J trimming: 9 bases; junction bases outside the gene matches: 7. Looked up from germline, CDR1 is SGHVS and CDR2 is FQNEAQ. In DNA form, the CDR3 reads TGTGCCAGCAGCTTTACTAGCGGCAAAAGTGAGCAGTTCTTC. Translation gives CASSFTSGKSEQFF.